This is a list of T cell receptor beta chains from one sample in a study of blood T cell repertoires in COVID-19. Clones were sequenced by immunoSEQ multiplex PCR, and TCRdb holds only the in-frame ones, with some missing. The table records about 440,000 clones, approximately 90% of them present only once. Sequencing input: peripheral blood. The receptors originated from a woman in her 50s with COVID-19, enrolled during active disease. The CDR3 runs from the conserved cysteine through the conserved F or W. D genes are given only for firm matches. Only part of the rows carry a size: once, few, many, or a class if the clone is expanded.

>TRBJ1-6|-|TRBV11-2|-
CASSLDRGGRPPLHF
TGTGCCAGCAGCTTAGATCGAGGGGGTCGCCCCCCCCTCCACTTT
>TRBJ2-3|-|TRBV28|-
CASSQGDSDTQYF
TGTGCCAGCAGTCAGGGGGACTCCGATACGCAGTATTTT
>TRBJ1-2|-|TRBV6-1|TRBD1
CASSLTGAPGYGYTF
TGTGCCAGCAGTTTGACAGGGGCCCCGGGGTATGGCTACACCTTC
>TRBJ1-2|-|TRBV2|-
CASSEARGTRAYGYTF
TGTGCCAGCAGTGAAGCGCGAGGCACCCGAGCCTATGGCTACACCTTC
>TRBJ1-4|-|TRBV6-5|TRBD1
CASQRQGEKLFF
TGTGCCAGCCAACGACAGGGAGAAAAACTGTTTTTT
>TRBJ1-1|once|TRBV4-1|-
CASSHIGGRNSEAFF
TGCGCCAGCAGCCACATCGGGGGGAGGAACAGTGAAGCTTTCTTT
>TRBJ1-2|-|TRBV5-1|-
CASSSQQGSGYTF
TGCGCCAGCAGCTCCCAACAGGGAAGTGGCTACACCTTC
>TRBJ2-1|-|TRBV20-1|-
CSASLSPVAYNEQFF
TGCAGTGCTAGTTTGAGCCCCGTGGCCTACAATGAGCAGTTCTTC
>TRBJ2-5|-|TRBV10-1|-
CASSESPHPYEETQYF
TGCGCCAGCAGTGAGAGTCCCCACCCCTATGAAGAGACCCAGTACTTC
>TRBJ2-4|-|TRBV2|TRBD2
CASTTRGGLLDIQYF
TGTGCCAGCACTACTCGGGGGGGCCTTTTAGACATTCAGTACTTC
>TRBJ1-2|-|TRBV30|-
CAQQGSTYGYTF
TGTGCCCAGCAGGGTAGTACCTATGGCTACACCTTC
>TRBJ2-1|-|TRBV11-3|TRBD2
CASSQTSGGANEQFF
TGTGCCAGCAGCCAAACTAGCGGGGGGGCCAATGAGCAGTTCTTC
>TRBJ1-5|-|TRBV5-4|-
CASIRHGRLYSNQPQHF
TGTGCCAGCATCCGGCATGGCAGACTTTATAGCAATCAGCCCCAGCATTTT
>TRBJ1-4|-|TRBV2|-
CASSLGGEKLFF
TGTGCCAGCAGTCTTGGGGGGGAAAAACTGTTTTTT
>TRBJ1-2|-|TRBV7-3|TRBD1
CASSLGQGAVGYTF
TGTGCCAGCAGCCTCGGACAGGGGGCCGTTGGCTACACCTTC
>TRBJ1-4|-|TRBV19|-
CASSPAGTTNEGKLFF
TGTGCCAGTAGCCCTGCGGGGACGACTAATGAGGGAAAACTGTTTTTT
>TRBJ2-5|-|TRBV2|TRBD1
CASSVDRVQETQYF
TGTGCCAGCAGTGTAGACAGGGTTCAAGAGACCCAGTACTTC
>TRBJ2-1|-|TRBV12-5|TRBD2
CASGMGGDLYNEQFF
TGTGCTAGTGGAATGGGGGGGGACCTCTACAATGAGCAGTTCTTC
>TRBJ1-2|-|TRBV4-2|-
CASSQDPGINYGYTF
TGTGCCAGCAGCCAAGATCCGGGTATTAACTATGGCTACACCTTC
>TRBJ1-3|-|TRBV4-1|-
CASSQAEQGNGNTIYF
TGCGCCAGCAGCCAAGCTGAACAGGGAAATGGAAACACCATATATTTT
>TRBJ1-1|once|TRBV5-8|-
CASSLYGSNTEAFF
TGTGCCAGCAGCCTATACGGTTCGAACACTGAAGCTTTCTTT
>TRBJ1-2|-|TRBV9|-
CASSGPGDPYGYTF
TGTGCCAGCAGCGGCCCAGGGGACCCCTATGGCTACACCTTC
>TRBJ1-5|-|TRBV27|-
CASSPWTSMIQPQHF
TGTGCCAGCAGTCCTTGGACAAGTATGATCCAGCCCCAGCATTTT
>TRBJ2-1|-|TRBV2|TRBD2
CASSERRRLAGGDEQFF
TGTGCCAGCAGTGAAAGGCGTAGGCTAGCGGGGGGAGATGAGCAGTTCTTC
>TRBJ2-2|few|TRBV2|TRBD2
CASSTSGGLPGGGELFF
TGTGCCAGCAGTACTAGCGGGGGCCTCCCGGGGGGCGGGGAGCTGTTTTTT
>TRBJ2-1|-|TRBV11-2|-
CASSLAGAFNEQFF
TGTGCCAGCAGCTTGGCGGGGGCTTTCAATGAGCAGTTCTTC
>TRBJ2-3|-|TRBV24-1|-
CATSDLHQRARDTQYF
TGTGCCACCAGTGATTTGCATCAGAGGGCTCGGGATACGCAGTATTTT
>TRBJ1-5|-|TRBV11-2|-
CASSLERDQPQHF
TGTGCCAGCAGCTTAGAGAGGGATCAGCCCCAGCATTTT
>TRBJ2-7|-|TRBV4-1|TRBD2
CASSQGSGGYYEQYF
TGCGCCAGCAGCCAAGGTAGCGGGGGGTACTACGAGCAGTACTTC
>TRBJ1-1|-|TRBV6-5|TRBD1
CASSYVTGGADEAFF
TGTGCCAGCAGTTACGTTACAGGGGGCGCGGATGAAGCTTTCTTT
>TRBJ2-1|-|TRBV25-1|TRBD2
CASSDLSGGGLNEQFF
TGTGCCAGCAGTGACCTTAGCGGGGGGGGGCTGAATGAGCAGTTCTTC
>TRBJ2-2|-|TRBV30|-
CAWRTANTGELFF
TGTGCCTGGAGGACAGCTAACACCGGGGAGCTGTTTTTT
>TRBJ2-1|once|TRBV7-2|TRBD2
CASSLAASGGWDEQFF
TGTGCCAGCAGCTTAGCCGCTAGCGGGGGGTGGGATGAGCAGTTCTTC
>TRBJ1-5|few|TRBV19|-
CASSIGGGGQPQHF
TGTGCCAGTAGTATAGGCGGGGGAGGTCAGCCCCAGCATTTT
>TRBJ1-1|-|TRBV10-3|-
CAISESLLGNTEAFF
TGTGCCATCAGTGAGTCTTTGCTAGGGAACACTGAAGCTTTCTTT
>TRBJ1-1|-|TRBV29-1|-
CSARVRANTEAFF
TGCAGCGCCCGAGTTCGTGCGAACACTGAAGCTTTCTTT